The clone carrying this T cell receptor beta chain appeared many times. No antigen is known for it. An end of the junction differs from the germline gene, which may be a read error. Authors of the study amplified TCR beta CDR3 regions from RNA transcripts. In the first-round RT-PCR of the TCR CDR3, the HTBI primer set was used. MiXCR, applied by TCRdb to the multiplex PCR reads, yields one record per CDR3 protein. The table lists about 50,000 distinct CDR3 sequences, around half of them singletons. Subjects aged 18 to 65 presented with newly diagnosed hyperthyroidism of less than 2 months' duration. Reasons for excluding patients were uncontrolled infection, other autoimmune disease, pregnancy or lactation. Clinicians diagnosed patients from clinical symptoms, serum thyroxine and TRAb, thyroid ultrasound and orbital computed tomography. These data belong to a study of T cells in Graves' hyperthyroidism and ophthalmopathy. Study-wide results and caveats: Model-based prediction identified ophthalmopathy a median about 6 months prior to its onset.

Sequences were obtained from peripheral blood or thyroid tissue (not recorded which). The TCR sequence derives from a woman between 50 and 59 years old with Graves' hyperthyroidism.

CDR3: CASSQWTDLVLF. Written as DNA, the CDR3 is TGTGCCAGCAGTCAATGGACGGACCTCGTCCTGTTC. The genes are TRBV6-1 and TRBJ2-7; D is unresolved. The CDR3 contains 12 residues. Germline CDR1 is MNHNS and CDR2 is SASEGT.